This T cell receptor beta chain was captured by sequencing in a study of cytomegalovirus exposure and HLA in healthy donors. Turning to this clone: Its antigen is undetermined.

Both 60 Vbeta primers and 13 Jbeta primers went into the PCR. Profiling relied on immunoSEQ multiplex PCR, and the TCRdb table lists in-frame clones only, not all of them. The sample yields about 120,000 clones, 74% seen once. Points from the study as a whole: When presence/absence was analysed, sequencing depth was taken to be roughly uniform across donors. Productive status was seen about 87% or about 30% of the time for most TCR beta V segments in an earlier analysis.

The CDR3 is made up of 13 amino acids. Germline loops: CDR1 SQVTM, CDR2 ANQGSEA. Trimming removed 6 bases at V and 0 bases at J, with 11 bases between. The sequencing sample was made of PBMCs. This receptor was taken from a woman aged 50 to 60 in good health and CMV-seropositive. The chain recombines TRBV29-1 with TRBJ1-2; no reliable D call. The CDR3 region is CSVHSYSNYGYTF. Here the CDR3 DNA reads TGCAGCGTCCACAGCTACTCTAACTATGGCTACACCTTC. Full variable domain (rest looked up from reference TRBV29-1 and TRBJ1-2): SAVISQKPSRDICQRGTSLTIQCQVDSQVTMMFWYRQQPGQSLTLIATANQGSEATYESGFVIDKFPISRPNLTFSTLTVSNMSPEDSSIYLCSVHSYSNYGYTFGSGTRLTVV.